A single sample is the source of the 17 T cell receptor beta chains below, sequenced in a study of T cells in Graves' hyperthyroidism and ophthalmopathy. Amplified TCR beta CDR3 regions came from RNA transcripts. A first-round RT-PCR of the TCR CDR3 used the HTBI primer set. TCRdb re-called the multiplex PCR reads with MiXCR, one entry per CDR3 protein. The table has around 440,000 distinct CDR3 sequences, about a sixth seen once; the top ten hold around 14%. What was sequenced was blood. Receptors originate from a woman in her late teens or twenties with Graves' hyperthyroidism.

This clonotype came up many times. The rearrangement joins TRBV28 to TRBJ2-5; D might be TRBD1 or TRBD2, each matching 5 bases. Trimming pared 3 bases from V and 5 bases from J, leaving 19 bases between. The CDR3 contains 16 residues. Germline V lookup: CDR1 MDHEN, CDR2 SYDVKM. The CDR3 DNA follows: TGTGCCAGCAGTTTCCATCAAGGGGCGGGTCTGGAGACCCAGTACTTC. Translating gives CASSFHQGAGLETQYF.

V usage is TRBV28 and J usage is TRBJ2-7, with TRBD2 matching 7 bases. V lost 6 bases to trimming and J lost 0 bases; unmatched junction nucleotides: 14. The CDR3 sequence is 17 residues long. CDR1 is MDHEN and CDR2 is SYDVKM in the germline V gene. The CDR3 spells CASRRIRDGGSSYEQYF. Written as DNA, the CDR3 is TGTGCCAGCAGGCGAATCCGGGACGGCGGGAGCTCCTACGAGCAGTACTTC.

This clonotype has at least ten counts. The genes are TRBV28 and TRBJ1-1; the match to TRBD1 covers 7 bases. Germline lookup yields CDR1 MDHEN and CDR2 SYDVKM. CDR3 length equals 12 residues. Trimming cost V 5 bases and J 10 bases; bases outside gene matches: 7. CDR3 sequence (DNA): TGTGCCAGCAGTGAGGGACAGAAGGGAGCTTTCTTT. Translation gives CASSEGQKGAFF.

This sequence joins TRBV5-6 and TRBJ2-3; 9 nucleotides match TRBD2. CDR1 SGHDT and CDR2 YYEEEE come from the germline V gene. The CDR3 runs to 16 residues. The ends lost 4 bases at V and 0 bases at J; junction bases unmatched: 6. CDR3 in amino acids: CASSTGLASSTDTQYF. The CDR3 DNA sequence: TGTGCCAGCAGCACCGGACTAGCGTCTAGCACAGATACGCAGTATTTT.

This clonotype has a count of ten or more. The CDR3: CASSLVPMESLNTEAFF. The CDR3 region has the DNA TGTGCCAGCAGCTTAGTCCCCATGGAATCCTTGAACACTGAAGCTTTCTTT. The chain couples TRBV7-3 to TRBJ1-1; D unresolved. V dropped 2 bases and J dropped 0 bases, with 16 bases sitting between them. The CDR3 runs to 17 residues. Per the germline V gene, CDR1 is SGHTA and CDR2 is FQGTGA.

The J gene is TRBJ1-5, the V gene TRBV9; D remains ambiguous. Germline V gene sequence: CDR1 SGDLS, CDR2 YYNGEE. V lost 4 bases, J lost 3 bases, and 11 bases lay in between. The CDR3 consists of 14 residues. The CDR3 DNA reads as TGTGCCAGCAGCCCCAAGGAGATCAATCAGCCCCAGCATTTT. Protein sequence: CASSPKEINQPQHF. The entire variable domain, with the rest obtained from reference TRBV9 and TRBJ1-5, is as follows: DSGVTQTPKHLITATGQRVTLRCSPRSGDLSVYWYQQSLDQGLQFLIQYYNGEERAKGNILERFSAQQFPDLHSELNLSSLELGDSALYFCASSPKEINQPQHFGDGTRLSIL.

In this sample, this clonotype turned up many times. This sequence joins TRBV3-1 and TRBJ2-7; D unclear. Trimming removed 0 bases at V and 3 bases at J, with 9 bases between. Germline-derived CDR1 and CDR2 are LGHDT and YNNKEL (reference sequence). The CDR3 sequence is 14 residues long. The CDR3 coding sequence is TGTGCCAGCAGCCAAGATAGGCTTGTCTACGAGCAGTACTTC. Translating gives CASSQDRLVYEQYF.

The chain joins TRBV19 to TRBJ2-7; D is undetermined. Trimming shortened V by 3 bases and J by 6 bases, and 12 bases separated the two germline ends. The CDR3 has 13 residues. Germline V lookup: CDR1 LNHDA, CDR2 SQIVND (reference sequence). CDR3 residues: CASSMLSGVEQYF. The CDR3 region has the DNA TGTGCCAGTAGTATGCTGTCTGGGGTCGAGCAGTACTTC.

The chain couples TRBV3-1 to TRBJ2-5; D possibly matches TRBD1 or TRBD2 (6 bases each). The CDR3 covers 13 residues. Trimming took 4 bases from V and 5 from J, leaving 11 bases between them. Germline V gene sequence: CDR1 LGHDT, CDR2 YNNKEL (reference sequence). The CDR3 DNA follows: TGTGCCAGCAGCCGGGGGGCATCGGAGACCCAGTACTTC. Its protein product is CASSRGASETQYF.

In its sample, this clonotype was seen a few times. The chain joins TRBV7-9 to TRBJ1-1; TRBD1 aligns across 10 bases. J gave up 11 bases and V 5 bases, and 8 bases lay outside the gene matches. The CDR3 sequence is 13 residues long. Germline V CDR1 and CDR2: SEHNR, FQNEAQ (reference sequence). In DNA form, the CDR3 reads TGTGCCAGCAGCAGGGGACAGGGGTCTCGTGCTTTCTTT. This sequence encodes CASSRGQGSRAFF.

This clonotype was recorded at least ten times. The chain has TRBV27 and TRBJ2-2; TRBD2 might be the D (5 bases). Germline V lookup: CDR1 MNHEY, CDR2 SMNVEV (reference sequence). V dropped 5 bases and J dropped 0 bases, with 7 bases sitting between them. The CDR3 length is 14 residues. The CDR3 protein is CASSAGPNTGELFF. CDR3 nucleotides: TGTGCCAGCAGTGCGGGCCCGAACACCGGGGAGCTGTTTTTT.

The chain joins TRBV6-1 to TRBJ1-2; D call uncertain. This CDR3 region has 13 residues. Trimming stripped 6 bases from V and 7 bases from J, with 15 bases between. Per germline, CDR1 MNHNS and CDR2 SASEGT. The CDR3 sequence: CASSRGPTVGYTF. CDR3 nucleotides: TGTGCCAGCAGCCGCGGACCTACCGTTGGCTACACCTTC.

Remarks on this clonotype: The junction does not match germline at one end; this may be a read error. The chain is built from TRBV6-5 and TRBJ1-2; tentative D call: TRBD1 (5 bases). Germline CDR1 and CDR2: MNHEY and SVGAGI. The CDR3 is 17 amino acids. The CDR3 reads CASGYSTAGGSPYGYTF. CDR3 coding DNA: TGTGCCAGCGGTTACTCGACGGCCGGGGGATCCCCTTATGGCTACACCTTC.

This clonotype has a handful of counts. CDR3 protein: CASSPLVGGTLAKNIQYF. As DNA, the CDR3 is TGTGCCAGCAGCCCTTTGGTGGGCGGAACCCTAGCCAAAAACATTCAGTACTTC. The chain links TRBV11-1 to TRBJ2-4; D gene ambiguous. This CDR3 has 18 residues. Germline V gene data show CDR1 as SGHAT and CDR2 as FQDESV (reference sequence). Trimming left V 5 bases short and J 0 bases short, with 20 bases between.

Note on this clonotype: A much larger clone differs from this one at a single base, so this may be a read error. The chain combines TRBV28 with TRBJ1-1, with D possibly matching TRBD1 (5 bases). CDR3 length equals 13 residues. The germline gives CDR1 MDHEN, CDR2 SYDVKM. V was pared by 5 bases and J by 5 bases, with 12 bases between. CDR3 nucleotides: TGTGCCAGCAGTCTGACAGCTAGAACTGAAGCTTTCTTT. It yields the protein CASSLTARTEAFF.

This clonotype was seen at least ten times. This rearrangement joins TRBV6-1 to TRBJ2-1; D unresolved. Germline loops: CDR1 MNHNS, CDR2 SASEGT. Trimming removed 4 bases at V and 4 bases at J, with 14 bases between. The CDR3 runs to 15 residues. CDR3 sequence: CASSAAIGIYNEQFF. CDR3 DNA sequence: TGTGCCAGCAGTGCCGCGATTGGAATATACAATGAGCAGTTCTTC.

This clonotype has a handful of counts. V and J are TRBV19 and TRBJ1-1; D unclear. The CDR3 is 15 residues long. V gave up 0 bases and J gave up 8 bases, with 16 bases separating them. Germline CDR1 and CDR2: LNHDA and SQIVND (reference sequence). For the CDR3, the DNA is TGTGCCAGTAGTATAGAAATCGGCCAGGCTGGGGAAGCTTTCTTT. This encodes CASSIEIGQAGEAFF.